Presented here are 4 T cell receptor beta chains from one specimen sequenced in a study of blood T cells in healthy people across ages. Primers used in a second PCR of roughly 6 to 12 cycles were a sample-barcoded 5' primer and a J-beta primer mix. TCRdb analysed the 5' RACE reads with MiXCR anew, one entry per CDR3 protein. The sample records almost 800,000 distinct CDR3 sequences, 58% being singletons. Sequencing was done on a sample of blood. These receptor sequences come from a man aged 25 to 40 in good health.

In regard to this clonotype: The junction differs from germline at one of its ends, possibly a read error. V is TRBV5-1 and J is TRBJ2-7, with 10 bases that match TRBD1. The germline gives CDR1 SGHRS, CDR2 YFSETQ. The CDR3 sequence is 15 residues long. This CDR3 reads CASSRGTGANYEQYF. The CDR3, as DNA: TGTGCCAGCAGCCGCGGGACAGGGGCAAACTACGAGCAGTACTTC.

The DNA for the CDR3 is TGTGCCATCAGGAGTCCTAGCGTACCCTACGAGCAGTACTTC. Translated, it gives CAIRSPSVPYEQYF. The rearrangement joins TRBV10-3 to TRBJ2-7; D might be TRBD2 (6 bases). The CDR3 is 14 residues long. The V end lost 6 bases, the J end lost 2 bases, and 14 bases lay between the germline ends. Looked up from germline, CDR1 is ENHRY and CDR2 is SYGVKD.

At least ten counts were recorded for this clonotype. J is TRBJ2-1 and V is TRBV29-1, with no clear D. The V gene's germline CDR1 is SQVTM and CDR2 ANQGSEA. The CDR3 extends over 13 amino acids. V lost 5 bases to trimming and J lost 1 base, with 9 bases between them. Here the CDR3 reads CSVIPGSYNEQFF. CDR3 coding DNA: TGCAGCGTTATCCCCGGGTCCTACAATGAGCAGTTCTTC.

The chain uses TRBV29-1 and TRBJ2-1; 7 bases align to TRBD2. With 4 bases clipped from V and 5 bases from J, the junction kept 8 bases outside the gene matches. The CDR3 has 14 amino acids. Germline CDR1 and CDR2: SQVTM and ANQGSEA. The CDR3 loop reads CSVGQGTINNEQFF. The CDR3 bases are TGCAGCGTTGGACAAGGGACTATCAACAATGAGCAGTTCTTC.